This is a list of T cell receptor beta chains from one sample in a study of cytomegalovirus exposure and HLA in healthy donors. Libraries were prepared by immunoSEQ multiplex PCR; TCRdb keeps only in-frame clonotypes and omits some of them. The table has 100,000 to 150,000 clones, roughly 80% seen once; the top ten hold 2% to 2.5%. Sequencing was performed on PBMCs. These receptors all stem from a man in his thirties or forties in good health and CMV-seronegative. Each CDR3 is given with its conserved first and last residue. D genes are given only for firm matches. For some rows the clone size is stated as once, few or many, or as a class when expanded; others skip it.

d_call	clone_size	j_call	v_call	cdr3_nt	cdr3_aa
NA	NA	TRBJ1-1	TRBV7-6	TGTGCCAGCAGCTTAGGAGTTTTGGCTGAAGCTTTCTTT	CASSLGVLAEAFF
TRBD1	NA	TRBJ2-7	TRBV5-1	TGCGCCAGCAGCCCGGGACAGCGAGACGAGCAGTACTTC	CASSPGQRDEQYF
TRBD2	NA	TRBJ2-1	TRBV4-2	TGTGCCAGCAGCCAAGTCCCCGGGACTAGCGGGGGGGCCAATGAGCAGTTCTTC	CASSQVPGTSGGANEQFF
NA	NA	TRBJ2-7	TRBV30	TGTGCCTGGAGTGTTCAGTACGAGCAGTACTTC	CAWSVQYEQYF
TRBD2	NA	TRBJ2-5	TRBV4-3	TGCGCCAGCAGCATTAGCGGGGGACAAGAGACCCAGTACTTC	CASSISGGQETQYF
TRBD2	few	TRBJ2-7	TRBV28	TGTGCCAGCAGTTTATCCGGACTAGCGGGGTCCTTC	CASSLSGLAGSF
NA	NA	TRBJ2-7	TRBV2	TGTGCCAGCAGTTTCGGGACTTATTCCTACGAGCAGTACTTC	CASSFGTYSYEQYF
TRBD1	once	TRBJ1-2	TRBV7-8	TGTGCCAGCAGTTACCCCGGGACAGGTCTCTATGGCTACACCTTC	CASSYPGTGLYGYTF
TRBD1	NA	TRBJ2-5	TRBV5-1	TGCGCCAGCACCCCAGGGGGCTTGGAGACCCAGTACTTC	CASTPGGLETQYF
NA	once	TRBJ1-4	TRBV9	TGTGCCAGCAGCGCCCCCCACTCGGGGATTGGTGAAAAACTGTTTTTT	CASSAPHSGIGEKLFF
TRBD1	NA	TRBJ1-5	TRBV25-1	TGTGCCAGCAGTGACTCCAGACAGGGGTCCTTTAATCAGCCCCAGCATTTT	CASSDSRQGSFNQPQHF
TRBD1	once	TRBJ1-2	TRBV5-8	TGTGCCAGCAGCTTGGGTATACGGACAGGGGACAATGGCTACACCTTC	CASSLGIRTGDNGYTF
NA	NA	TRBJ1-5	TRBV7-9	TGTGCCAGCAGCTTAGGAGGTCTCCAGGGGAATCAGCCCCAGCATTTT	CASSLGGLQGNQPQHF
NA	NA	TRBJ2-7	TRBV11-2	TGTGCCAGCAGCCAGTGGGAGGCAAAGGCCACCTCGTACGAGCAGTACTTC	CASSQWEAKATSYEQYF
TRBD1	NA	TRBJ2-6	TRBV5-1	TGCGCCAGCAGCCGGCCGCAGGACAGGGGTCCCCCTGGGGCCAACGTCCTGACTTTC	CASSRPQDRGPPGANVLTF
TRBD2	NA	TRBJ2-1	TRBV28	TGTGCCAGCAGTCCAGGCGGGGGGAATGAGCAGTTCTTC	CASSPGGGNEQFF
NA	NA	TRBJ1-1	TRBV7-9	TGTGCCAGCAGCTTAATCAGTCAGGGTAGCTGGGCTTTCTTT	CASSLISQGSWAFF
TRBD1	NA	TRBJ1-1	TRBV7-2	TGTGCCAGCAGCTTATCGGACAGGCTGGACACTGAAGCTTTCTTT	CASSLSDRLDTEAFF
NA	NA	TRBJ1-5	TRBV5-4	TGTGCCAGCAGCTTGGAAGGAGGTCCCAATCAGCCCCAGCATTTT	CASSLEGGPNQPQHF
NA	NA	TRBJ2-7	TRBV28	TGTGCCAGCAGTTTAGCCCGGGGGAGATCCTACGAGCAGTACTTC	CASSLARGRSYEQYF
TRBD1	NA	TRBJ2-7	TRBV9	TGTGCCAGCAGCGCCACGGGACAGGGATTCGACGAGCAGTACTTC	CASSATGQGFDEQYF
TRBD2	NA	TRBJ2-3	TRBV2	TGTGCCAGTACGGGGGGGATCCCTTCGTCAGATACGCAGTATTTT	CASTGGIPSSDTQYF
TRBD2	NA	TRBJ2-7	TRBV4-3	TGCGCCAGCAGCCAAGAAGGAGCGGGGGGATCCTACGAGCAGTACTTC	CASSQEGAGGSYEQYF
TRBD1	NA	TRBJ1-4	TRBV7-2	TGTGCCAGCAGCCAAAGACAGGGACTCGCAACTAATGAAAAACTGTTTTTT	CASSQRQGLATNEKLFF
TRBD2	NA	TRBJ2-3	TRBV11-2	TGTGCCAGCAGCTCCGAGGACGGGGGGGCTCCTTGGGGCACAGATACGCAGTATTTT	CASSSEDGGAPWGTDTQYF
TRBD2	NA	TRBJ2-1	TRBV29-1	TGCAGCGTTGAATCTAGCGGGGGCCCTAAGAGCTCCTACAATGAGCAGTTCTTC	CSVESSGGPKSSYNEQFF
TRBD2	NA	TRBJ2-3	TRBV5-1	TGCGCCAGCAGCCCCCGGGCGGGGGCAGATACGCAGTATTTT	CASSPRAGADTQYF
NA	NA	TRBJ2-2	TRBV6-1	TGTGCCAGCAGTGAGAATCAGGCCGTCACCGGGGAGCTGTTTTTT	CASSENQAVTGELFF
NA	NA	TRBJ1-2	TRBV1	TGCACCAGCAGCCAATCCCTGCTATTAAGACAGGTAAACTATGGCTACACCTTC	CTSSQSLLLRQVNYGYTF
TRBD1	once	TRBJ1-1	TRBV4-3	TGCGCCAGCAGCCAAGACTTGGTGGGACAGCTATTGAACACTGAAGCTTTCTTT	CASSQDLVGQLLNTEAFF
TRBD2	NA	TRBJ2-7	TRBV27	TGTGCCAGCTGGGGGGGAATCTCCTACGAGCAGTACTTC	CASWGGISYEQYF
TRBD2	few	TRBJ2-7	TRBV9	TGTGCCAGCAGCTCCCGACCGGGACTAGCCTACGAGCAGTACTTC	CASSSRPGLAYEQYF
NA	NA	TRBJ2-2	TRBV2	TGTGCCAGCACCGGACTACCTAACACCGGGGAGCTGTTTTTT	CASTGLPNTGELFF
TRBD1	NA	TRBJ1-2	TRBV4-3	TGCGCCAGCAGCCAAGGGACAGGGCTCAACTATGGCTACACCTTC	CASSQGTGLNYGYTF
NA	NA	TRBJ2-7	TRBV10-3	TGTGCCATCAAAGGTGATTCAGGGGCCCCCTACGAGCAGTACTTC	CAIKGDSGAPYEQYF
NA	NA	TRBJ2-3	TRBV7-9	TGTGCCAGCAGCTCAGGGGCTTTGGCGGCAGATACGCAGTATTTT	CASSSGALAADTQYF
TRBD2	once	TRBJ2-3	TRBV7-9	TGTGCCAGCAGCCCTCGGGGACTAGCCGCCGCAGATACGCAGTATTTT	CASSPRGLAAADTQYF
NA	NA	TRBJ1-4	TRBV27	TGTGCCAGCAGTTTACGAAGCAGGGGTCCAACTAATGAAAAACTGTTTTTT	CASSLRSRGPTNEKLFF
TRBD1	NA	TRBJ1-6	TRBV28	TGTGCCAGCAGTTTGTTGTTCTCACGGGGACAGATGAATTCACCCCTCCACTTT	CASSLLFSRGQMNSPLHF
TRBD1	NA	TRBJ2-7	TRBV9	TGTGCCAGCAGCGTAGACAGGGGCGGGTACGAGCAGTACTTC	CASSVDRGGYEQYF
TRBD1	NA	TRBJ1-5	TRBV9	TGTGCCAGCAGCGTCGACCCGTACAGGGGCAACCAGCCCCAGCATTTT	CASSVDPYRGNQPQHF
TRBD1	NA	TRBJ1-1	TRBV23-1	TGCGCCAGCCCTCTCGGCCCGGGACAGGGAAACACTGAAGCTTTCTTT	CASPLGPGQGNTEAFF
NA	NA	TRBJ2-3	TRBV9	TGTGCCAGCAGCCCAGGTCCTACTCCAGATACGCAGTATTTT	CASSPGPTPDTQYF
TRBD1	NA	TRBJ1-1	TRBV15	TGTGCCACCAGCAGTACCTTACCGGGACAGGGTTCGGATGAAGCTTTCTTT	CATSSTLPGQGSDEAFF
NA	NA	TRBJ2-7	TRBV19	TGTGCCAGTAGTACCGCCGGGGGAGCAACCTACGAGCAGTACTTC	CASSTAGGATYEQYF
NA	NA	TRBJ1-2	TRBV25-1	TGTGCCAGCAGTGAGGGAGACTACAGATATGGCTACACCTTC	CASSEGDYRYGYTF
TRBD2	once	TRBJ2-1	TRBV6-5	TGTGCCAGCAGCCACGAGGCGGGGGGGTACAATGAGCAGTTCTTC	CASSHEAGGYNEQFF
TRBD2	NA	TRBJ2-7	TRBV7-2	TGTGCCAGCAGCTTGGCGGGCGGGGGGTACGAGCAGTACTTC	CASSLAGGGYEQYF
NA	NA	TRBJ2-3	TRBV7-9	TGTGCCAGCAGCTTAGGGGGGCCTTCTGGTGATACGCAGTATTTT	CASSLGGPSGDTQYF
NA	NA	TRBJ2-6	TRBV5-1	TGCGCCAGCAGCTTGTCTCACGGTAGCTCTGGGGCCAACGGCCTGACTTTC	CASSLSHGSSGANGLTF
NA	NA	TRBJ1-1	TRBV18	TGTGCCAGCTCACCTCAGGGCCAGAACACTGAAGCTTTCTTT	CASSPQGQNTEAFF
TRBD1	NA	TRBJ2-7	TRBV7-9	TGTGCCACCCACGGGACAGGGTCCTACGAGCAGTACTTC	CATHGTGSYEQYF
NA	NA	TRBJ1-1	TRBV18	TGTGCCAGCTCACCAGGACAGATTGAAGCTTTCTTT	CASSPGQIEAFF
NA	few	TRBJ1-5	TRBV29-1	TGCAGCGTTGTTTCGGGGGATTCGCAGCCCCAGCATTTT	CSVVSGDSQPQHF
NA	NA	TRBJ1-2	TRBV19	TGTGCCAGTACGGAGGGCTATGGCTACACCTTC	CASTEGYGYTF
TRBD1	NA	TRBJ1-5	TRBV6-6	TGTGCCAGTACCTCCGGTACAGGGGTTCAGCCCCAGCATTTT	CASTSGTGVQPQHF
NA	NA	TRBJ2-1	TRBV19	TGTGCCAGTAGTATAGACTACAGGTACAATGAGCAGTTCTTC	CASSIDYRYNEQFF
TRBD1	NA	TRBJ2-1	TRBV5-5	TGTGCCAGCAGCCTACCCCCGGGGACAGCCAATGAGCAGTTCTTC	CASSLPPGTANEQFF
TRBD1	NA	TRBJ2-7	TRBV11-2	TGTGCCAGCAGCAGGACAGGGTACGAGCAGTACTTC	CASSRTGYEQYF
NA	NA	TRBJ2-7	TRBV2	TGTGCCAGCAGCACGCCGCCCTCGGGAGGACAGCGGTACGAGCAGTACTTC	CASSTPPSGGQRYEQYF